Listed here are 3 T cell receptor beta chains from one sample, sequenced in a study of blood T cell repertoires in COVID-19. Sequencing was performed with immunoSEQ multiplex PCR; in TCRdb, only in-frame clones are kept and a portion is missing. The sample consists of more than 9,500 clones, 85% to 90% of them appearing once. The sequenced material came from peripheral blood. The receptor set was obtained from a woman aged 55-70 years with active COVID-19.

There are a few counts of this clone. This CDR3 reads CATSEGRGQFF. DNA for the CDR3: TGTGCCACCAGTGAGGGCAGGGGACAGTTCTTC. The chain combines TRBV24-1 with TRBJ2-1; the D gene is possibly TRBD1 (6 bases). There are 11 residues in the CDR3. Germline V gene lookup returns CDR1 KGHDR and CDR2 SFDVKD. Trimming took 4 bases from V and 13 from J, leaving 10 bases between them.

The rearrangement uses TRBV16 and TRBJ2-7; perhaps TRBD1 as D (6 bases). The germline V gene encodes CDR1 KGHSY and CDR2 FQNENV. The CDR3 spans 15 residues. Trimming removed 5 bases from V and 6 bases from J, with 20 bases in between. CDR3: CASSKTTGFLGEQYF. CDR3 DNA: TGTGCCAGCAGCAAAACTACAGGGTTCCTCGGCGAGCAGTACTTC.

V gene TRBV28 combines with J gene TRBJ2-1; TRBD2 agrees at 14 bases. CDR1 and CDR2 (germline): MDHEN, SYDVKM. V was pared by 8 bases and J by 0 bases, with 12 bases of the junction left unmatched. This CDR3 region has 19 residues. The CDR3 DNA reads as TGTGCCAGCTTTCCTCCGGGACTAGCGGGGGCGAGCTCCTACAATGAGCAGTTCTTC. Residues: CASFPPGLAGASSYNEQFF.